The entry that follows covers one TCR beta chain sequence. Its cognate antigen is unknown. The data stem from a study of cytomegalovirus exposure and HLA in healthy donors. This CDR3 has 15 residues. CDR1 SGHVS and CDR2 FNYEAQ come from the germline V gene. With 6 bases removed from V and 0 bases from J, the gap between germline ends came to 9 bases. PCR involved 60 Vbeta and 13 Jbeta primers. Per the authors' pipeline: Roughly 83 million unique TCR beta chains, about 10 million of them shared, were counted by a later analysis. Assay: immunoSEQ multiplex PCR; the TCRdb copy retains only in-frame clones and omits some. The DNA gave D and trimming, while V, J and clone size come from that table. The table lists 200,000 to 250,000 clones. The study's findings and limits: Earlier analysis yielded a pattern in which most TCR beta V segments were productive about 90% or about 30% of the time. Cytomegalovirus status was reportedly diagnosed by the classifier with high specificity and sensitivity. In a later analysis, the majority of CMV-associated beta chains seemingly showed HLA restriction.

This receptor was taken from a woman aged 25 to 39 in good health and CMV-seropositive. Input material: PBMCs. The chain recombines TRBV7-6 with TRBJ2-6, with D possibly matching TRBD1 (5 bases). CDR3 bases: TGTGCCAGCAGGAACCAGGGCTCTGGGGCCAACGTCCTGACTTTC. This gives the protein CASRNQGSGANVLTF.